This T cell receptor beta chain originates from a study of shared clonotypes between healthy human individuals. About the study: The donor pool was made up of two women and a few men aged 18 to 49.

In the naive CD8 group, cells lacked CD45RO and were positively selected for CCR7, so terminally differentiated effector memory CD45RA+ cells were left out. Every donor was a Caucasian adult from Nashville, Tennessee. Study conclusions and caveats: Collection of samples was limited to blood; tissue repertoires likely differ.

Notes on this clone: Its antigen is not known. This sample also contains other DNA sequences that code for the same CDR3.

This CDR3 contains 15 residues. Trimming at V came to 1 base and at J to 2 bases, leaving 4 bases not matched to a gene. The germline V gene has CDR1 LGHNA and CDR2 YSLEER. Only in-frame clones appear in the TCRdb table, and some are missing; sequencing was by immunoSEQ multiplex PCR. The repertoire has millions of clones, about 92% of them found once; the top ten carry 1.5% to 2%. This chain uses TRBV4-3 with TRBJ2-5; TRBD1 agrees at 7 bases. This sequence originates from a young man in good health. Some clones in this sample may be carry-over from other donors' samples. Specimen: naive CD8+ T cells from PBMCs. In nucleotides, the CDR3 is TGCGCCAGCAGCCAAGGGACAGGATTACAAGAGACCCAGTACTTC. Protein: CASSQGTGLQETQYF.